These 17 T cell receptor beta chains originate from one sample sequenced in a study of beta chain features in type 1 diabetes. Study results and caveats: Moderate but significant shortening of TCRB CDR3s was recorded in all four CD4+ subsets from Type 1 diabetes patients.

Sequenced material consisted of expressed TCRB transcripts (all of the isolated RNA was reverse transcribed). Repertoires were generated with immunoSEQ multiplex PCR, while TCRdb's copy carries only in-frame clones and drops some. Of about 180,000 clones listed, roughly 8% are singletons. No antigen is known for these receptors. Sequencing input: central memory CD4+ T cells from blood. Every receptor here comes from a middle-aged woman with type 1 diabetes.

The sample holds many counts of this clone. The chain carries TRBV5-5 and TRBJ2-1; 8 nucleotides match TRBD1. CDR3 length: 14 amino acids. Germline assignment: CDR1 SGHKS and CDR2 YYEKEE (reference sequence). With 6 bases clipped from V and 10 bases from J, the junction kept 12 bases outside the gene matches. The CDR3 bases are TGTGCCAGCACCTCCATGACAGGGGCCCAGGAGCAGTTCTTC. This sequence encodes CASTSMTGAQEQFF.

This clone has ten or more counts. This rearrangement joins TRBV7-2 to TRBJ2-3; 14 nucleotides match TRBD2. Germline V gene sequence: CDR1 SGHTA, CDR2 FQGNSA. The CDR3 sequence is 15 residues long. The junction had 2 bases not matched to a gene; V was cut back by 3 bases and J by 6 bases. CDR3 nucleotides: TGTGCCAGCAGCTTCGGGACTAGCGGGAGTGATACGCAGTATTTT. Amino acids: CASSFGTSGSDTQYF.

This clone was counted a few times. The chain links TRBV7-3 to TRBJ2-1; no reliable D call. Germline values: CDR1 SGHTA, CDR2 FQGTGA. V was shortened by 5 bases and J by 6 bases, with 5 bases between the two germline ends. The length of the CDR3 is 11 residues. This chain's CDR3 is CASSPGNEQFF. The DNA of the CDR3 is TGTGCCAGCAGCCCAGGCAATGAGCAGTTCTTC.

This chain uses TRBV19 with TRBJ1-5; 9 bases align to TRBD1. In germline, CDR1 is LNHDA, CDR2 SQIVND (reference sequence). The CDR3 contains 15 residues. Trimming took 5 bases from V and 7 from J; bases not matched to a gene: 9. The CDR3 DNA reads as TGTGCCAGTAGTCAGGATACAGGGGGCAGGCAGCCCCAGCATTTT. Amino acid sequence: CASSQDTGGRQPQHF.

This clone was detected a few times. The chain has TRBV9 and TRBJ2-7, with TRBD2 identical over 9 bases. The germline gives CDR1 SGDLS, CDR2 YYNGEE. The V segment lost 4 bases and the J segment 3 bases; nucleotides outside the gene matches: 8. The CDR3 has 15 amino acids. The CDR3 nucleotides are TGTGCCAGCAGCCCAGTGGGACTAGCCTACTACGAGCAGTACTTC. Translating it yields CASSPVGLAYYEQYF.

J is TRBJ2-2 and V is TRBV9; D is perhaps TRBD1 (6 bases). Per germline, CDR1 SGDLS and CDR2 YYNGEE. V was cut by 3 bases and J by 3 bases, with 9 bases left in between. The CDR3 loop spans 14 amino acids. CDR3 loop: CASSGTVYTGELFF. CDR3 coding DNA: TGTGCCAGCAGCGGGACAGTCTACACCGGGGAGCTGTTTTTT.

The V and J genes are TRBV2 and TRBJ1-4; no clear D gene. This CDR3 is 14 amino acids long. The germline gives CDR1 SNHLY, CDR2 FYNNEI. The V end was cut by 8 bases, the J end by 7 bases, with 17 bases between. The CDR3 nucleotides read TGTGCCAGCCGGAAGTGGCAGGAGGGTGAAAAACTGTTTTTT. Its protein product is CASRKWQEGEKLFF.

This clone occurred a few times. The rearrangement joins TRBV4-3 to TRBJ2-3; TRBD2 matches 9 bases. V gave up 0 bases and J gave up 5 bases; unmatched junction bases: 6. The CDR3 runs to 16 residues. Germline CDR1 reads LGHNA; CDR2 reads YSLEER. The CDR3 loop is CASSQEAGGPLDTQYF. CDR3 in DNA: TGCGCCAGCAGCCAAGAAGCGGGAGGCCCCCTAGATACGCAGTATTTT.

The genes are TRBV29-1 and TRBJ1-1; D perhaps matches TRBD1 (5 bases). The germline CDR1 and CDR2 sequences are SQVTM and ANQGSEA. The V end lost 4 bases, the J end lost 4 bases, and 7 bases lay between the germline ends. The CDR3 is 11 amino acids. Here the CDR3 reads CSVGGATEAFF. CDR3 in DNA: TGCAGCGTTGGTGGGGCCACTGAAGCTTTCTTT.

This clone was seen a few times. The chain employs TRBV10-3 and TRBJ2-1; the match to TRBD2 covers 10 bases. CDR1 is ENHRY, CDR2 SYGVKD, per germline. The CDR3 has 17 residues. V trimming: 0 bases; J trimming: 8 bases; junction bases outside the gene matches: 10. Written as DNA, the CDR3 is TGTGCCATCAGTGAGTCGGCCAGCGGGAGGGTAGGCGATGAGCAGTTCTTC. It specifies CAISESASGRVGDEQFF.

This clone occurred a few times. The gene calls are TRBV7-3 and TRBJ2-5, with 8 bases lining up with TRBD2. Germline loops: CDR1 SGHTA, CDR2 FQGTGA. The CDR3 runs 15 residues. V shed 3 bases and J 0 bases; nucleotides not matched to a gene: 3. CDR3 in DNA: TGTGCCAGCAGCTTGGTTAGCGGGGACCAAGAGACCCAGTACTTC. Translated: CASSLVSGDQETQYF.

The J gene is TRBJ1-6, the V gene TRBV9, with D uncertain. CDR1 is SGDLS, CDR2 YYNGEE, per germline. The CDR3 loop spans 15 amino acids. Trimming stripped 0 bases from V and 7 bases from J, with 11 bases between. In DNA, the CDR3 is TGTGCCAGCAGCGTAGATGGGCGGGAAAATTCACCCCTCCACTTT. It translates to CASSVDGRENSPLHF.

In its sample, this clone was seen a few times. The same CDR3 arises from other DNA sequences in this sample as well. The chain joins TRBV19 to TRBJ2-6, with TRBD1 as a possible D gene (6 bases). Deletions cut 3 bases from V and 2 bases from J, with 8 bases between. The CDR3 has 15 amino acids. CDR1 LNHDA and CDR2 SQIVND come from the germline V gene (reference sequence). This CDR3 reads CASSISGAGANVLTF. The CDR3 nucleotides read TGTGCCAGTAGTATTTCAGGGGCTGGGGCCAACGTCCTGACTTTC.

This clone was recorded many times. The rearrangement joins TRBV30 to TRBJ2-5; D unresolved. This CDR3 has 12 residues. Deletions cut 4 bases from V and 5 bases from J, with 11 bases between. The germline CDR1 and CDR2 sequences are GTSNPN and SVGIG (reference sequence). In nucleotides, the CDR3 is TGTGCCTGGACAACCCAAGAGGAGACCCAGTACTTC. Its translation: CAWTTQEETQYF.

The CDR3 loop is CASSLGQRGETQYF. CDR3 in DNA: TGTGCCAGCAGCTTAGGACAGAGGGGGGAGACCCAGTACTTC. The chain uses TRBV7-2 and TRBJ2-5, with TRBD1 as a possible D gene (6 bases). The CDR3 runs to 14 residues. V gave up 1 base and J gave up 5 bases, with 11 bases separating them. Germline CDR1 is SGHTA and CDR2 is FQGNSA.

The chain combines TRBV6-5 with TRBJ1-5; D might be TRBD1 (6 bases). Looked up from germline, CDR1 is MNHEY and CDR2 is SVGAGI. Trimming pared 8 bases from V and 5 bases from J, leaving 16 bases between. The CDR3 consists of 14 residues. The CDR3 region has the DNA TGTGCCAGCGGGTTTACAGGGATGCATCAGCCCCAGCATTTT. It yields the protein CASGFTGMHQPQHF.

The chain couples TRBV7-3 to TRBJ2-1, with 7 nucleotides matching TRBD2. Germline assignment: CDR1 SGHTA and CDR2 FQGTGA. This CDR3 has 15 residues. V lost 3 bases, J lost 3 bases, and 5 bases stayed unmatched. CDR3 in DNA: TGTGCCAGCAGCTTGGGGGGGGGTGGCTACAATGAGCAGTTCTTC. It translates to CASSLGGGGYNEQFF.